Listed here is a single T cell receptor (beta chain). No antigen is known for it. The entry originates in a study of T cell responses to AZD1222 COVID-19 vaccine. The CDR3 sequence is 15 residues long. The germline V and J ends were trimmed by 8 bases and 0 bases, with 14 bases remaining between them. Germline V lookup: CDR1 LNHDA, CDR2 SQIVND (reference sequence). TCRdb's copy holds only in-frame clones and misses some; the assay was immunoSEQ multiplex PCR. This table holds some 100,000 clones, 70% to 90% found once. General observations from the study: CD4 TCRs linked to vaccination spanned spike, dominating at 160-218 and 743-854. Targeting of unmutated variant regions was reportedly seen in nearly half of spike-specific TCRs.

Sequenced material: peripheral blood, taken on day 0 of AZD1222 vaccination. The chain employs TRBV19 and TRBJ1-3; D not certain. This receptor was taken from an adult in good health. The chain's CDR3 is CASQIARLSGNTIYF. The CDR3 DNA sequence: TGTGCCAGTCAAATCGCCCGGCTCTCTGGAAACACCATATATTTT.